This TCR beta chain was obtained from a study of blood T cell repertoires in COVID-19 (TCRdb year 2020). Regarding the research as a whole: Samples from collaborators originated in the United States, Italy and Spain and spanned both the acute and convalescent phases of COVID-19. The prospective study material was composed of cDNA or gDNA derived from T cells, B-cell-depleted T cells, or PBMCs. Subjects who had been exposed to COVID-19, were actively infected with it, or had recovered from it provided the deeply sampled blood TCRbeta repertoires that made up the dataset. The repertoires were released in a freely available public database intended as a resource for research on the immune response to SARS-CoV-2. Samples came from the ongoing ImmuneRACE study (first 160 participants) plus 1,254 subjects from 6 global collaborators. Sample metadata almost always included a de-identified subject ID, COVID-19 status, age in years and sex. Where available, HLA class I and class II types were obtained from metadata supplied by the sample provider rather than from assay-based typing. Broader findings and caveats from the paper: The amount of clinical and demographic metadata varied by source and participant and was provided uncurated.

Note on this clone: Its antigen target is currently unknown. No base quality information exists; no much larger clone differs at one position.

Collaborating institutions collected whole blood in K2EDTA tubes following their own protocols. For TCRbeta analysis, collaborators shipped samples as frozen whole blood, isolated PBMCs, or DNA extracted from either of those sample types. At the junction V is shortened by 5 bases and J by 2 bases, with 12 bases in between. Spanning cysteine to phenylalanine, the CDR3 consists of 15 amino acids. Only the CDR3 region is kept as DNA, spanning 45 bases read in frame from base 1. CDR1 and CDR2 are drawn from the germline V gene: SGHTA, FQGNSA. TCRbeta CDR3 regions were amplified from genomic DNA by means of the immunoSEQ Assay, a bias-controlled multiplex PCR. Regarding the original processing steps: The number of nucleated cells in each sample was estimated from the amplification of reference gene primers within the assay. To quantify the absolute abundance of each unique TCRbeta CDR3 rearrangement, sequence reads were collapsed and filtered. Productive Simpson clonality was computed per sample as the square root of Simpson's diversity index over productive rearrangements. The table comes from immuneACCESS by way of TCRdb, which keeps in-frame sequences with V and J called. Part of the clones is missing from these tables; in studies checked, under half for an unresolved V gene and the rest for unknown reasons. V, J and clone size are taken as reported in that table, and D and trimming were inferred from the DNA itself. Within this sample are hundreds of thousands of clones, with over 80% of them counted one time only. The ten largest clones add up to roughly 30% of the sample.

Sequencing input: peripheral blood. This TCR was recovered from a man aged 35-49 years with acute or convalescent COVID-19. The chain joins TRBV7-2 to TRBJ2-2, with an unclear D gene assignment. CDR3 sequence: CASSESRINTGELFF. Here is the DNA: TGTGCCAGCAGCGAAAGCAGGATCAACACCGGGGAGCTGTTTTTT.